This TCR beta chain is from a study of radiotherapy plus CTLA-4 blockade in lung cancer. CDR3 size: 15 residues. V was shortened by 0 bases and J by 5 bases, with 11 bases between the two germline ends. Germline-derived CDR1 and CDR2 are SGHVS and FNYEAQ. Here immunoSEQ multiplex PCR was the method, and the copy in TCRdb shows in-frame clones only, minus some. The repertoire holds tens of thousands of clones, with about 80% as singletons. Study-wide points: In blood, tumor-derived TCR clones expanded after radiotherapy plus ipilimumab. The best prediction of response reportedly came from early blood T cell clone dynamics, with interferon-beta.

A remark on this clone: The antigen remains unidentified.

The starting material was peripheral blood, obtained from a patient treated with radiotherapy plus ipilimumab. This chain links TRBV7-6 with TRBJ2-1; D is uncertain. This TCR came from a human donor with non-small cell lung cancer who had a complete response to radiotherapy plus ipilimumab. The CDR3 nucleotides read TGTGCCAGCAGCTTAGCCCCCCGACGGGACAATGAGCAGTTCTTC. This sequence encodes CASSLAPRRDNEQFF.